This TCR beta chain was sequenced for a study of CD8+CD57+ T cells in acquired aplastic anemia. Those patients picked for sequencing had displayed CD8+CD57+ cell expansion on flow cytometry. Genomic DNA, serving as template, underwent TCR beta VDJ and CDR3 profiling. TCRdb itself ran the reads through MiXCR, one entry per CDR3 protein. This sample has around 170,000 distinct CDR3 sequences, with 40% to 55% found just once. Trimming removed 3 bases from V and 4 bases from J, with 9 bases in between. Germline V gene lookup returns CDR1 SEHNR and CDR2 FQNEAQ (reference sequence). The CDR3 runs 13 residues.

Specimen: sorted CD4+, CD8+, or CD8+CD57+ T cells (not recorded which) from PBMCs. This clonotype was obtained from a human donor with aplastic anemia. The rearrangement joins TRBV7-9 to TRBJ1-1, with D perhaps TRBD1 (6 bases). The CDR3 DNA is TGTGCCAGCAGCTTGGCAGGGGTCACTGAAGCTTTCTTT. It specifies CASSLAGVTEAFF.